The entry below gives a single T cell receptor beta chain sequence along with its context. The data were taken from a study of T cells in women clearing cervical HPV infection. Here immunoSEQ multiplex PCR was the method, and the copy in TCRdb shows in-frame clones only, minus some. Recorded for this sample: some 10,000 clones. This sequence was found in a woman aged 18 to 75 with a cervical HPV16 infection that either progressed to CIN3+ or cleared (not recorded which). The sequencing input was blood buffy coat.

The CDR3 loop reads CASRHRQGNYNEQFF. The CDR3 DNA, read in part, is TGTGCCAGCAGGCACCGACAGGGGAACTACAATGAG. This rearrangement joins TRBV6-2 or TRBV6-3 to TRBJ2-1; 8 positions agree with TRBD1. The read terminates 3 residues ahead of where the CDR3 ends, so the germline J gene completes it. The CDR3 runs to 15 residues. Germline V gene lookup returns CDR1 MNHEY and CDR2 SVGEGT. The V and J ends lost 6 bases and 3 bases, in that order; junction bases with no gene match: 7.